This note documents a single T cell receptor (beta chain) sequence. Its specificity is unknown. A much larger clone is a single base away; this may be a read error. This sample stems from a study of T cell repertoires in cytomegalovirus infection. General observations from the study: The response measured ex vivo was dominated by TCR beta clonotypes (HLA-C-restricted and CMV-specific).

Via MiXCR, TCRdb re-called the reads, giving one row per CDR3 protein. The data show about 920,000 distinct CDR3 sequences, under 40% seen once. The CDR3 runs 17 residues. CDR1 MNHEY and CDR2 SMNVEV come from the germline V gene (reference sequence). V was cut by 3 bases and J by 0 bases, with 16 bases left in between. The clonotype was recovered from a human donor in good health (CMV status not recorded). Some clones in this sample may be carry-over from other donors' samples. The V gene is TRBV27, the J gene TRBJ2-3; no clear D gene. The sample here was cultured CD8+ T cells from PBMCs, taken from culture after CMV antigen stimulation. DNA of the CDR3: TGTGCCAGCAGTTTCGTCCACGTGGACCCTAGCACAGATACGCAGTATTTT. Amino acid sequence: CASSFVHVDPSTDTQYF.